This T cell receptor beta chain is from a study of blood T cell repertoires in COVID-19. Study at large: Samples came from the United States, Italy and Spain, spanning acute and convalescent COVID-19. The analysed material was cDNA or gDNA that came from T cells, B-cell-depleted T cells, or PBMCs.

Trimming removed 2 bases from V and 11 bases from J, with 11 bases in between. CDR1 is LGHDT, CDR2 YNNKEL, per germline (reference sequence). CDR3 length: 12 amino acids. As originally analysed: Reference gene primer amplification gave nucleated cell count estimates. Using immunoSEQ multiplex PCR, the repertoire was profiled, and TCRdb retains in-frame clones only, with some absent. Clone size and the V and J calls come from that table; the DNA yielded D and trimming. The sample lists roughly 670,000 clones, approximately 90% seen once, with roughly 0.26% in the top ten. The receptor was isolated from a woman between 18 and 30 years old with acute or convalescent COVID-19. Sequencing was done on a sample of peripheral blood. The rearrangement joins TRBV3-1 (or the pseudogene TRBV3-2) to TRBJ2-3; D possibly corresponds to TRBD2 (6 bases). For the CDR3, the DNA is TGTGCCAGCAGCCAATCGACTAGTAGGCAGTATTTT. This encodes CASSQSTSRQYF.